A selection of T cell receptor beta chains follows, all from one sample in a study of blood T cell repertoires in COVID-19. Measured with immunoSEQ multiplex PCR; TCRdb has only the in-frame clones, and not every one. The table has fewer than 200,000 clones, nearly 90% seen once; the top ten hold about a fifth. What was sequenced was peripheral blood. These receptors all stem from a man in his sixties with active or convalescent COVID-19. Each CDR3 is given with its conserved first and last residue. The D gene is left open where the match is weak. Clone size appears in some rows only: once, few, many, or a class for an expanded clone.

D: NA; size: NA; J: TRBJ1-4; V: TRBV11-2; length: 14; CDR3: CASSLNSAREKLFF; DNA: TGTGCCAGCAGCTTAAATTCGGCGAGGGAAAAACTGTTTTTT
D: NA; size: NA; J: TRBJ1-3; V: TRBV27; length: 13; CDR3: CASSFGQGNTIYF; DNA: TGTGCCAGCAGTTTTGGACAGGGAAACACCATATATTTT
D: NA; size: NA; J: TRBJ1-3; V: TRBV3-1/TRBV3-2; length: 15; CDR3: CASSHSVTAGNTIYF; DNA: TGTGCCAGCAGCCACTCTGTGACAGCTGGAAACACCATATATTTT
D: NA; size: NA; J: TRBJ1-5; V: TRBV9; length: 19; CDR3: CASSVDLRRPPEGNQPQHF; DNA: TGTGCCAGCAGCGTAGACCTCCGACGGCCCCCCGAGGGCAATCAGCCCCAGCATTTT
D: TRBD1; size: few; J: TRBJ1-5; V: TRBV6-1; length: 17; CDR3: CASSERQGLGANQPQHF; DNA: TGTGCCAGCAGTGAAAGACAGGGACTGGGGGCAAATCAGCCCCAGCATTTT
D: NA; size: NA; J: TRBJ1-2; V: TRBV4-2; length: 12; CDR3: CASRGRDYGYTF; DNA: TGTGCCAGCCGGGGGAGGGACTATGGCTACACCTTC
D: TRBD2; size: NA; J: TRBJ2-3; V: TRBV4-1; length: 19; CDR3: CASSRELVVAGGSTDTQYF; DNA: TGCGCCAGCAGCCGCGAACTAGTCGTAGCGGGGGGAAGCACAGATACGCAGTATTTT
D: NA; size: NA; J: TRBJ1-2; V: TRBV18; length: 15; CDR3: CASSPQEGANYGYTF; DNA: TGTGCCAGCTCACCACAGGAGGGAGCCAACTATGGCTACACCTTC
D: NA; size: NA; J: TRBJ2-5; V: TRBV30; length: 13; CDR3: CAWSWGRGETQYF; DNA: TGTGCCTGGAGCTGGGGGCGAGGAGAGACCCAGTACTTC
D: NA; size: NA; J: TRBJ1-1; V: TRBV27; length: 13; CDR3: CASSYYSTTEAFF; DNA: TGTGCCAGCAGTTATTACAGTACCACTGAAGCTTTCTTT
D: TRBD1; size: NA; J: TRBJ1-1; V: TRBV2; length: 14; CDR3: CASIRQGGGTEAFF; DNA: TGTGCCAGCATTAGACAGGGTGGAGGCACTGAAGCTTTCTTT
D: TRBD1; size: NA; J: TRBJ2-4; V: TRBV6-5; length: 14; CDR3: CASSHDRAENIQYF; DNA: TGTGCCAGCAGCCACGACAGGGCCGAAAACATTCAGTACTTC
D: TRBD1; size: NA; J: TRBJ2-5; V: TRBV5-8; length: 13; CDR3: CASSTQGAETQYF; DNA: TGTGCCAGCAGCACACAGGGGGCAGAGACCCAGTACTTC
D: TRBD1; size: NA; J: TRBJ2-3; V: TRBV5-4; length: 16; CDR3: CASSIGQGASTDTQYF; DNA: TGTGCCAGCAGCATAGGACAGGGGGCTTCCACAGATACGCAGTATTTT
D: NA; size: NA; J: TRBJ1-5; V: TRBV5-6; length: 14; CDR3: CASSLGRGRQPQHF; DNA: TGTGCCAGCAGCTTGGGCAGGGGCAGGCAGCCCCAGCATTTT
D: NA; size: NA; J: TRBJ1-1; V: TRBV6-6; length: 13; CDR3: CASSQGQNTEAFF; DNA: TGTGCCAGCAGTCAGGGACAGAACACTGAAGCTTTCTTT
D: NA; size: NA; J: TRBJ1-6; V: TRBV25-1; length: 14; CDR3: CASGVAGTNSPLHF; DNA: TGTGCCAGCGGAGTGGCGGGGACTAATTCACCCCTCCACTTT
D: TRBD1; size: NA; J: TRBJ1-2; V: TRBV19; length: 14; CDR3: CASSKGQGDYGYTF; DNA: TGTGCCAGTAGTAAGGGACAGGGGGACTATGGCTACACCTTC
D: TRBD1; size: NA; J: TRBJ1-1; V: TRBV2; length: 14; CDR3: CASREQGFVTEAFF; DNA: TGTGCCAGCAGAGAACAGGGGTTCGTAACTGAAGCTTTCTTT
D: TRBD1; size: once; J: TRBJ2-7; V: TRBV7-3; length: 14; CDR3: CASSPQGGTYEQYF; DNA: TGTGCCAGCAGCCCACAGGGGGGTACCTACGAGCAGTACTTC
D: NA; size: NA; J: TRBJ2-7; V: TRBV15; length: 14; CDR3: CATSRDKGRTSGYF; DNA: TGTGCCACCAGCAGAGATAAAGGGAGGACAAGCGGCTACTTC
D: NA; size: NA; J: TRBJ2-7; V: TRBV9; length: 16; CDR3: CASSPRVGTSLYEQYF; DNA: TGTGCCAGCAGCCCTCGAGTGGGGACTTCCCTCTACGAGCAGTACTTC